Shown below are 14 T cell receptor beta chains from a single sample sequenced in a study of shared clonotypes between healthy human individuals. TCRdb keeps only in-frame clones here, not all; method: immunoSEQ multiplex PCR. This sample yields more than 2,000,000 clones, of which more than 80% are seen a single time; about 0.39% belongs to the top ten. Sequenced input: naive CD4+ T cells from PBMCs. Specified subset: CD45RA+ positively selected. The source of these receptors is a man in his late teens or twenties in good health. Some clones in this sample may be carry-over from other donors' samples.

The chain is built from TRBV7-6 and TRBJ2-1; TRBD1 matches 7 bases. After removal of 5 bases from V and 8 bases from J, the junction contained 9 bases not matched to a gene. Germline lookup yields CDR1 SGHVS and CDR2 FNYEAQ. The CDR3 has 14 amino acids. In nucleotides, the CDR3 is TGTGCCAGCAGCCACCCCAGGGGGAGCGATGAGCAGTTCTTC. Protein: CASSHPRGSDEQFF.

This clone occurred a few times. The chain uses TRBV30 and TRBJ1-1; a possible D gene is TRBD1 (5 bases). The CDR3 is made up of 14 amino acids. The germline V and J ends were trimmed by 1 base and 5 bases, with 14 bases remaining between them. CDR1 and CDR2 from the germline V gene are GTSNPN and SVGIG (reference sequence). The CDR3 region is CAWSGGTRRTEAFF. The CDR3 coding sequence is TGTGCCTGGAGTGGGGGGACCCGAAGGACTGAAGCTTTCTTT.

The rearrangement uses TRBV11-3 and TRBJ2-1; possibly TRBD1 for D (6 bases). The CDR3 runs 15 residues. V was trimmed by 5 bases and J by 4 bases, leaving 15 bases between them. Germline V gene data show CDR1 as SGHNT and CDR2 as YENEEA. CDR3 DNA: TGTGCCAGCAGCCAGGGGTGGACGGAGTACAATGAGCAGTTCTTC. Its protein product is CASSQGWTEYNEQFF.

The chain's CDR3 is CASSLRQYFLAGGFF. As DNA, the CDR3 is TGTGCCAGCAGCTTAAGACAGTACTTCTTGGCCGGCGGTTTCTTT. J is TRBJ1-1 and V is TRBV5-8, with a possible D match to TRBD1 (5 bases). This CDR3 has 15 residues. Between the trimmed V and J ends, which lost 2 bases and 13 bases, there was a span of 24 bases. Germline-derived CDR1 and CDR2 are SGHTS and YDEGEE.

With regard to this clone: Other DNA sequences within the sample encode an identical CDR3. The rearrangement joins TRBV5-1 to TRBJ2-7; 8 bases align to TRBD1. The CDR3 has 14 residues. The junction had 7 bases not matched to a gene; V was cut back by 4 bases and J by 4 bases. The germline gives CDR1 SGHRS, CDR2 YFSETQ. The CDR3 loop is CASSPGQGQYEQYF. CDR3 sequence (DNA): TGCGCCAGCAGCCCCGGACAGGGTCAGTACGAGCAGTACTTC.

As for this clone: The identical CDR3 is also encoded by other nucleotide sequences in the sample. The chain joins TRBV18 to TRBJ1-5, with TRBD1 identical over 7 bases. Germline values: CDR1 KGHSH, CDR2 LQKENI. The CDR3 sequence is 16 residues long. Losses at the gene ends were 1 base for V and 0 bases for J; bases not matched to a gene: 3. In DNA, the CDR3 is TGTGCCAGCTCACCACAGGGGGCGGGTAGCAATCAGCCCCAGCATTTT. Translated, it gives CASSPQGAGSNQPQHF.

The chain employs TRBV7-3 and TRBJ2-7, with D unresolved. Trimming took 3 bases from V and 1 from J, leaving 7 bases between them. The CDR3 runs 13 residues. Germline CDR1 SGHTA, CDR2 FQGTGA. CDR3 nucleotides: TGTGCCAGCAGCTTTGCTTCTTCCTACGAGCAGTACTTC. Translation gives CASSFASSYEQYF.

The chain carries TRBV5-6 and TRBJ2-1, with 7 bases fitting TRBD2. From germline, CDR1 is SGHDT and CDR2 YYEEEE. Trimming at V came to 3 bases and at J to 3 bases, leaving 12 bases not matched to a gene. The CDR3 sequence is 17 residues long. Written as DNA, the CDR3 is TGTGCCAGCAGCTCCTGGGCCCGGGAGGATGGCTACAATGAGCAGTTCTTC. Protein sequence: CASSSWAREDGYNEQFF.

With regard to this clone: Different DNA sequences within this sample yield the same CDR3. The rearrangement uses TRBV7-9 and TRBJ2-7, with D perhaps TRBD2 (6 bases). Per germline, CDR1 SEHNR and CDR2 FQNEAQ (reference sequence). With 5 bases removed from V and 0 bases from J, the gap between germline ends came to 14 bases. The CDR3 spans 15 residues. CDR3 DNA sequence: TGTGCCAGCAGCCCAAGGGGTAGCGGCTCCTACGAGCAGTACTTC. It yields the protein CASSPRGSGSYEQYF.

V usage is TRBV5-6 and J usage is TRBJ1-5; D gene uncertain. CDR3 length equals 15 residues. Germline V gives CDR1 SGHDT, CDR2 YYEEEE. Trimming shortened V by 2 bases and J by 1 base, and 10 bases separated the two germline ends. CDR3: CASSFEWGSNQPQHF. The CDR3 DNA is TGTGCCAGCAGCTTTGAATGGGGAAGCAATCAGCCCCAGCATTTT.

The CDR3 loop is CSVMREYGYTF. CDR3 bases: TGCAGCGTTATGAGGGAATATGGCTACACCTTC. This chain connects TRBV29-1 to TRBJ1-2; D is ambiguous. The CDR3 covers 11 residues. Between the trimmed V and J ends, which lost 5 bases and 5 bases, there was a span of 9 bases. CDR1 SQVTM and CDR2 ANQGSEA come from the germline V gene.

V usage is TRBV9 and J usage is TRBJ2-7, with D perhaps matching TRBD1 or TRBD2 (5 bases each). This CDR3 has 15 residues. Germline V lookup: CDR1 SGDLS, CDR2 YYNGEE. Trimming removed 0 bases at V and 2 bases at J, with 12 bases between. The CDR3 nucleotides are TGTGCCAGCAGCGTAGGGCAGGGAGAAGCCTACGAGCAGTACTTC. The encoded protein is CASSVGQGEAYEQYF. The full variable domain, with the rest looked up from reference TRBV9 and TRBJ2-7, is DSGVTQTPKHLITATGQRVTLRCSPRSGDLSVYWYQQSLDQGLQFLIQYYNGEERAKGNILERFSAQQFPDLHSELNLSSLELGDSALYFCASSVGQGEAYEQYFGPGTRLTVT.

The gene calls are TRBV29-1 and TRBJ2-7, with TRBD2 as a possible D gene (6 bases). Trimming cost V 4 bases and J 1 base, with 11 bases left between them. CDR3 size: 13 residues. Germline CDR1 and CDR2: SQVTM and ANQGSEA. DNA of the CDR3: TGCAGCGTTGGCGGGGCCACATCCTACGAGCAGTACTTC. Residues: CSVGGATSYEQYF.

In this sample, this clone turned up once. The chain links TRBV7-2 to TRBJ2-4, with 7 positions matching TRBD1. Germline V gives CDR1 SGHTA, CDR2 FQGNSA. The CDR3 has 16 amino acids. V was pared by 5 bases and J by 3 bases, with 10 bases of the junction left unmatched. CDR3 amino acids: CASSATPGTDKNIQYF. The CDR3 DNA follows: TGTGCCAGCAGCGCAACCCCCGGGACAGACAAAAACATTCAGTACTTC.